The sample holds a few counts of the clone carrying this TCR beta chain. Its antigen is unknown. The data were obtained in a study of T cells in localized non-small cell lung cancer. Study-level points and caveats: Sequencing was limited to one tumor region, leaving the possibility of heterogeneity open.

CDR3 size: 10 residues. Per the germline V gene, CDR1 is DFQATT and CDR2 is SNEGSKA (reference sequence). The method was immunoSEQ multiplex PCR; TCRdb's version includes in-frame clones alone and lacks a portion of them. The sample records more than 30,000 clones, nearly 80% being singletons. Material: peripheral blood, obtained before any cancer treatment. This TCR came from a male donor aged 60 or over with stage II squamous cell lung carcinoma. The V and J genes are TRBV20-1 and TRBJ1-1, with a possible D match to TRBD1 (6 bases). For the CDR3, the DNA is TGCAGCTACCGGGACAATACAGCTTTCTTT. Its protein is CSYRDNTAFF.